This is a list of T cell receptor beta chains from one sample in a study of blood T cells in healthy people across ages. TCRdb independently ran MiXCR on the 5' RACE reads; one entry per CDR3 protein. The data hold about 1.7 million distinct CDR3 sequences, with roughly 28% observed a single time. Sequencing was performed on blood. The receptors derive from a woman aged 25 to 39 in good health. CDR3s include the opening cysteine and the closing phenylalanine or tryptophan. A D gene is named only where the DNA matches it firmly.

v_gene	j_gene	len	d_gene	CDR3aa
TRBV5-5	TRBJ2-6	18	TRBD1	CASSLMGTGGSGANVLTF
TRBV6-6	TRBJ2-5	15	-	CASSYGGGTQETQYF
TRBV20-1	TRBJ1-2	14	-	CSARDPTVPTGYTF
TRBV30	TRBJ1-5	12	-	CAWGRVNQPQHF
TRBV7-2	TRBJ2-7	14	TRBD2	CASSASPSGTRQYF
TRBV10-1	TRBJ2-5	18	-	CASPQSSRRDWHQETQYF
TRBV5-1	TRBJ2-1	16	-	CASSFRGRSSYNEQFF
TRBV6-6	TRBJ1-6	15	-	CASSYTGPYNSPLHF
TRBV24-1	TRBJ2-1	17	TRBD2	CATSDSQLSGRVNEQFF
TRBV29-1	TRBJ1-2	13	-	CSVVKGDGGGYTF
TRBV11-2	TRBJ2-5	13	-	CASSLSGGKTQYF
TRBV20-1	TRBJ2-2	15	-	CSARPSGTGTGELFF
TRBV28	TRBJ2-5	16	TRBD1	CASSPTQGFDQETQYF
TRBV20-1	TRBJ2-1	13	-	CSAPSTSFDEQFF
TRBV18	TRBJ2-7	13	TRBD1	CASRWDRGSEQYF
TRBV2	TRBJ2-7	14	TRBD1	CASRPRTGAYEQYF
TRBV15	TRBJ2-5	17	TRBD2	CATSRERLAGNQETQYF
TRBV28	TRBJ1-6	16	TRBD1	CASSLFGQGRSGPLHF
TRBV3-1	TRBJ2-1	13	TRBD1	CASSRQGSGEQFF
TRBV27	TRBJ2-3	14	-	CASSLSAFTDTQYF
TRBV29-1	TRBJ1-2	11	-	CSAGGSNGYTF
TRBV9	TRBJ2-7	14	-	CASSVGGDFYEQYF
TRBV4-1	TRBJ1-2	12	-	CASSQDPGSRTF
TRBV29-1	-	13	-	CSVGRGIAYEQYF